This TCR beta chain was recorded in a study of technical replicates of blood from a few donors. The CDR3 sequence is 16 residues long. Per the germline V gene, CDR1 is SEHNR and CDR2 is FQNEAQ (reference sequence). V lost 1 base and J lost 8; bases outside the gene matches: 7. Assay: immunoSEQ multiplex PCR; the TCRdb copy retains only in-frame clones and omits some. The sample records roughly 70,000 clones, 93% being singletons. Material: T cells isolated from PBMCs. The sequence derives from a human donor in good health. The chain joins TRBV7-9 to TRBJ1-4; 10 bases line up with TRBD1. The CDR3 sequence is CASSLGTGGLIEKLFF. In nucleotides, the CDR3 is TGTGCCAGCAGCTTAGGGACAGGGGGATTAATCGAAAAACTGTTTTTT.